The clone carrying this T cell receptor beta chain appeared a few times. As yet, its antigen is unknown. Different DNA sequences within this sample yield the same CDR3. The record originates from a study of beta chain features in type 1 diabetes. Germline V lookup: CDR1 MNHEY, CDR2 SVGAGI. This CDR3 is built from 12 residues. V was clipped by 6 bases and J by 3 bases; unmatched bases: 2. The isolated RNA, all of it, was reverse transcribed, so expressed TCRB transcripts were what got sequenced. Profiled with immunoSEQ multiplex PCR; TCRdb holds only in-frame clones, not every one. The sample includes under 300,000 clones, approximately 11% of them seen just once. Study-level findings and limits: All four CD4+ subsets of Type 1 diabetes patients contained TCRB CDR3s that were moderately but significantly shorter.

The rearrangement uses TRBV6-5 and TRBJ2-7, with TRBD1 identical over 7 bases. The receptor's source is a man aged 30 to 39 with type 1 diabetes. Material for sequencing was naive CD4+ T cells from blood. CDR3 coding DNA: TGTGCCAGCAGCAGACAGGGCTACGAGCAGTACTTC. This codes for CASSRQGYEQYF.